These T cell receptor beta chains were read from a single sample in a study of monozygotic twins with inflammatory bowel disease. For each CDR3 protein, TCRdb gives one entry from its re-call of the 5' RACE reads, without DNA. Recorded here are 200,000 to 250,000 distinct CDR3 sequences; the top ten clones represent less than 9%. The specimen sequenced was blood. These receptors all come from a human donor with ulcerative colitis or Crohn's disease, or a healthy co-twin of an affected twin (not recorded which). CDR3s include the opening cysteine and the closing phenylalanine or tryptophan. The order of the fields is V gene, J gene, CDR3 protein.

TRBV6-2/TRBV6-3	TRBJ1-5	CASSTDSNQPQHF
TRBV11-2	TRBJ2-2	CASRGDVNTGELFF
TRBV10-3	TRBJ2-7	CAISDQQGGEQYF
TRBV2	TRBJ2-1	CASSGPSGTGNEQFF
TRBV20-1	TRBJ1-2	CSASVEARPNYGYTF
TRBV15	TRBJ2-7	CATSRGAGVHEQYF
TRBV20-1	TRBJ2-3	CSANLAGGGPDTQYF
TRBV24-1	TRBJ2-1	CATSEDTSYNEQFF
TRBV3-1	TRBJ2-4	CASSPRTELAKNIQYF
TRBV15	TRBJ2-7	CATSPGRSGRLTYEQYF
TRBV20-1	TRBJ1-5	CSAADRALNQPQHF
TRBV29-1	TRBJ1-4	CSVVQGSLREKLFF
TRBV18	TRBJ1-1	CASSPPSRPEAFF
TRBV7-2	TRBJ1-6	CASSLRQFNSPLHF
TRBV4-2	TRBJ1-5	CASSHPGNPNQPQHF
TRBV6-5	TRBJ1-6	CASSRSLGSPLHF
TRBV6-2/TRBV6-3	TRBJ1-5	CASSYPLSPQHF
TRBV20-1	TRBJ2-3	CSVSPHLYTDTQYF
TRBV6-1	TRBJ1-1	CASSPGTGLGNTEAFF
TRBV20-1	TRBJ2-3	CSARAGFSTDTQYF
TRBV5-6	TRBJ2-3	CASSDAADTQYF
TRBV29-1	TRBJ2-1	CSGREISGNEQFF
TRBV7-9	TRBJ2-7	CASSRLGSPFDEQYF
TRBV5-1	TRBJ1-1	CASSLGATEALF
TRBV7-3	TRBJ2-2	CASSPTLTSGRTGELFF
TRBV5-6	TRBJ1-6	CASTDRGYFGSPLHF
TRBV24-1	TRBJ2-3	CATGGTSGSSTDTQYF
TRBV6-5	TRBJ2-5	CASSYDAGETQYF
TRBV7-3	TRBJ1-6	CASSLTGDNSPLHF
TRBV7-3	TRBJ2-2	CASSISGNTGELFF
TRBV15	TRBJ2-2	CATKWGAETGELFF
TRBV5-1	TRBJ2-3	CASRLAGFTDTQYF
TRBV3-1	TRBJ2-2	CASSQDPGVTGELFF
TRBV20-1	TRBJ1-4	CSARDLRVEKLFF
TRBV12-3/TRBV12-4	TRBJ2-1	CASSYRPGGGPEQFF
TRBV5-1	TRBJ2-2	CASSLWGSTGELFF
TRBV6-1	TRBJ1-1	CASRKMTGPTTEAFF
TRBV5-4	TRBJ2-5	CASSFQTAETQYF
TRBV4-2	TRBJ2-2	CASSQEGASTGELFF
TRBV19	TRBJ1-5	CASSNPGNQPQHF
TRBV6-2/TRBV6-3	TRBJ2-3	CASSFLVAGSSTDTQYF
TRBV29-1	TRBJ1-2	CSVELGSYGYTF
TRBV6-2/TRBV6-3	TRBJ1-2	CASSFNPDKNYGYTF
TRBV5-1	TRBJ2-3	CASSLGEMDTQYF
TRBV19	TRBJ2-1	CASSIQGGLGEQFF
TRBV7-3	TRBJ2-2	CASSPTQTGELFF
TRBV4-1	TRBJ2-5	CASSQVPGGTGETQYF
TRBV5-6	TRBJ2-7	CASSLNPGGDYEQYF
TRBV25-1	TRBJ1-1	CASSEAGTGRDKAFF
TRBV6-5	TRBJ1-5	CASSYTQGGQPQHF
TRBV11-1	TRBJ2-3	CASSSLGASGRVKDTQYF
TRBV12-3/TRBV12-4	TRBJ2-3	CASSLAGLTDTQYF
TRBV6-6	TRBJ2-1	CASKYGETFEQFF
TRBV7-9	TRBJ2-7	CASSLAMVAGDSYEQYF
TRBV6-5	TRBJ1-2	CASSYSYSGTGFNYGYTF